Listed below are T cell receptor beta chains from one sample, sequenced in a study of blood T cell repertoires in COVID-19. Repertoires were generated with immunoSEQ multiplex PCR, while TCRdb's copy carries only in-frame clones and drops some. Among 80,000 to 100,000 clones listed, about 87% were seen once. Sequencing was done on a sample of peripheral blood. The origin of the receptors is a human donor with COVID-19, enrolled during active disease. The donor label of this sample is uncertain. Both conserved end residues are part of each CDR3.

v_call	j_call	cdr3_aa
TRBV21-1	TRBJ2-5	CASSKVGAESETQYF
TRBV3-1/TRBV3-2	TRBJ1-6	CASSQAGTGGPNSPLHF
TRBV5-1	TRBJ1-3	CASSWDSRNTIYF
TRBV6-6	TRBJ1-4	CASSRRPGATNEKLFF
TRBV6-1	TRBJ1-2	CASSEARGAYGYTF
TRBV24-1	TRBJ2-1	CATSEGTVYGEQFF
TRBV5-4	TRBJ2-1	CASSFLAGANEQFF
TRBV4-1	TRBJ1-3	CASSHGQDSGNTIYF
TRBV28	TRBJ2-7	CASRRTGSYEQYF
TRBV28	TRBJ1-1	CASDPPGAARMNTEAFF
TRBV5-5	TRBJ2-3	CAGDTGGSTDTQYF
TRBV11-2	TRBJ1-3	CASSRQGAETGNTIYF
TRBV4-1	TRBJ1-6	CASSQDRRTGNSPLHF
TRBV24-1	TRBJ1-2	CATSEGSEGYTF
TRBV7-2	TRBJ1-4	CASSPQQGPLAWEKLFF
TRBV6-1	TRBJ1-3	CASSDRDYSGNTIYF
TRBV9	TRBJ1-1	CASSIWTDMNTEAFF
TRBV19	TRBJ2-5	CASSTRGWETQYF
TRBV7-7	TRBJ2-5	CASSPQDREETQYF
TRBV24-1	TRBJ1-3	CATSDLQDSGNTIYF
TRBV13	TRBJ1-1	CASSSRQGAPAFF
TRBV5-1	TRBJ2-4	CASSPGTGGNIQYF
TRBV5-6	TRBJ1-4	CASSRRDRAGEKLFF
TRBV24-1	TRBJ2-5	CATSDYGGRAGGEETQYF
TRBV20-1	TRBJ2-7	CSASLGGTYEQYF
TRBV6-5	TRBJ1-1	CASSRDRENTEAFF
TRBV12-2	TRBJ1-5	CASRPTVNPPSVRPQHF
TRBV25-1	TRBJ2-5	CASRPNTGVQETQYF
TRBV7-9	TRBJ2-6	CASSLIDLSSGANVLTF
TRBV3-1/TRBV3-2	TRBJ1-1	CASSQAAGRPTEAFF
TRBV6-5	TRBJ2-2	CASSYPPGLNTGELFF
TRBV5-4	TRBJ2-1	CASSGEGAYNEQFF
TRBV5-1	TRBJ2-7	CASRLGQGDYEQYF